This T cell receptor beta chain was captured by sequencing in a study of blood T cells in healthy people across ages. Primed by a sample-barcoded 5' primer and a J-beta primer mix, a second PCR proceeded for roughly 6 to 12 cycles. TCRdb redid the calling of the 5' RACE reads with MiXCR, one entry per CDR3 protein. The table lists around 1,100,000 distinct CDR3 sequences, more than 30% of them singletons. The junction had 4 bases not matched to a gene; V was cut back by 2 bases and J by 2 bases. From germline, CDR1 is SGHRS and CDR2 YFSETQ. This CDR3 comprises 15 residues. This clonotype was observed a handful of times.

This clonotype originated in a man aged 18 to 35 in good health. This sequence joins TRBV5-1 and TRBJ1-2; TRBD1 matches 9 bases. Sequencing was performed on blood. CDR3 coding DNA: TGCGCCAGCAGCTTCGGGACAGGGCCCAACTATGGCTACACCTTC. It codes for CASSFGTGPNYGYTF.